A single T cell receptor (beta chain) is shown here with its context. The antigen it binds to is not known. The junction differs from germline at one of its ends, possibly a read error. Spanning cysteine to phenylalanine, the CDR3 consists of 15 amino acids. Only the CDR3 region is kept as DNA, spanning 45 bases read in frame from base 1. Reading the germline V gene gives CDR1 SGHAT and CDR2 FQNNGV. These data originate in a study of CD8+CD57+ T cells in acquired aplastic anemia (dated by TCRdb to the late 2010s). A note on the overall study: Extracted DNA from sorted CD4+ and CD8+ cells averaged approximately 3 ug, ranging from roughly 0.17 to 27.4 ug. CD8+CD57+ expansion was defined as frequency above the mean frequency observed in healthy subjects. Broad study findings and their caveats: CD8+ Simpson's diversity did not differ significantly between patients and healthy controls (P=0.060). Fewer than 30 CD8+ CDR3 sequences were found in both patients and controls but appeared to be highly expressed in patients and within the immunodominant clones of the patients.

Profiling of TCR beta VDJ combinations and CDR3 sequences used genomic DNA as the template. TCR repertoire sequencing was run on an Illumina HiSeq 2000. The source study handled its data this way. Repertoires were assessed using TRBV/TRBJ rearrangement plots, CDR3 size and DJ length profiles, and Simpson's diversity index. The immunodominant clone was defined as the most abundant DNA sequence in deep sequencing data. CDR3 amino acid sequences were screened for sharing across subjects and compared with published repertoires and the VDJdb database. Using fastp at Q25 and MiXCR, TCRdb reprocessed the public reads and kept productive beta chains. Each entry is one CDR3 protein sequence, shown with its most common DNA and genes. In this record, the V and J calls reflect TCRdb's handling and not the investigators' own analysis. Recorded for this sample are 150,000 to 160,000 distinct CDR3 sequences; about 50% of them occurred a single time. About 12% of the sample lies in the top ten.

Patients chosen for sequencing had shown expansion of CD8+CD57+ cells by flow cytometry. Every patient had severe acquired aplastic anemia, diagnosed using the International Study of Aplastic Anemia and Agranulocytosis and Camitta criteria. No patient had received any therapy when blood was sampled. In the study, sorted CD4+ and CD8+ blood T cells from patients with severe aplastic anemia and from healthy subjects underwent deep sequencing of TCR repertoires. Patients were enrolled under clinicaltrials.gov protocols 00001620, 01623167, 00001397, 00071045, 00081523 and 00961064 in the USA. Ficoll-Paque density gradient centrifugation was used to isolate peripheral blood mononuclear cells. Before DNA extraction, CD4+ and CD8+ T cells were sorted with FACS or magnetic beads.

The source material was sorted CD4+, CD8+, or CD8+CD57+ T cells (not recorded which) from PBMCs. The chain uses TRBV11-2 and TRBJ2-7; the D gene cannot be resolved reliably. The TCR originated in a human donor with aplastic anemia. In nucleotide form, the sequence is TGTGCCAGCAGCTCCCTTGCTGGGTACTCCTACGAGCAGCACTTC. It translates as CASSSLAGYSYEQHF.